This T cell receptor beta chain was obtained from a study of identical twins. TCRdb reprocessed the 5' RACE reads with MiXCR, giving one entry per CDR3 protein. The sample contains approximately 500,000 distinct CDR3 sequences, around 15% of which appear only once. J was trimmed by 6 bases and V by 5 bases; bases with no gene match: 16. The CDR3 spans 17 residues. Germline CDR1 and CDR2: SGHTS and YDEGEE. This sample was shared with a second study, whose subject was yellow fever vaccine responses in identical twins.

The clonotype was recovered from a woman under 30 in good health. The sequencing sample was made of CD4+ T cells sorted from blood. The chain combines TRBV5-8 with TRBJ2-2, with TRBD1 matching 7 bases. The CDR3 bases are TGTGCCAGCAGTCCCTGGGCCGGGACAGCAAGTGCCGGGGAGCTGTTTTTT. The encoded protein is CASSPWAGTASAGELFF.